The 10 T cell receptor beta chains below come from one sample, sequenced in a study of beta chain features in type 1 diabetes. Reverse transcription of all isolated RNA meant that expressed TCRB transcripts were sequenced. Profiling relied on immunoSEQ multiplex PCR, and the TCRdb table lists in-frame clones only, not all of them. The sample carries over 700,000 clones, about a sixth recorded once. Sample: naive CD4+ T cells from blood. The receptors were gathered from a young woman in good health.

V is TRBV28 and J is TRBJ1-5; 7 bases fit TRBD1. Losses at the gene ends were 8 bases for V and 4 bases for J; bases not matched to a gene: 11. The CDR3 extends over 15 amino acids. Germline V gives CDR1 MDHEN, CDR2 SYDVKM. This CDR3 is CASGSGTQGNQPQHF. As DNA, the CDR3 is TGTGCCAGCGGATCCGGGACACAGGGGAATCAGCCCCAGCATTTT.

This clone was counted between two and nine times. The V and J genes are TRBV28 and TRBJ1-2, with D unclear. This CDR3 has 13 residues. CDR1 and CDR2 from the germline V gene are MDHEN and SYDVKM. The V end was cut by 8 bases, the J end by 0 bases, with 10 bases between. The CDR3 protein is CASLGSSNYGYTF. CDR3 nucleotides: TGTGCCAGCTTGGGATCCTCTAACTATGGCTACACCTTC.

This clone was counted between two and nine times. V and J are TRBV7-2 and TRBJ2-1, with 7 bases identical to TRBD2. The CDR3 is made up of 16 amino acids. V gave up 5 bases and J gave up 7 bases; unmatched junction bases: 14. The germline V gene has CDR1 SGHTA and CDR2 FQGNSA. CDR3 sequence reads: CASSPVTSWGLNEQFF. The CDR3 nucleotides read TGTGCCAGCAGCCCCGTGACTAGCTGGGGGTTGAATGAGCAGTTCTTC.

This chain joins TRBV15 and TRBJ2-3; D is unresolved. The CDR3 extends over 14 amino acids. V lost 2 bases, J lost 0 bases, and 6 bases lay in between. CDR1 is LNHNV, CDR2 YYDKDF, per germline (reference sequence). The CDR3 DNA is TGTGCCACCAGCAGATCGACTAGCACAGATACGCAGTATTTT. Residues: CATSRSTSTDTQYF.

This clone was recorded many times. CDR3 loop: CASSKVRAFF. DNA for the CDR3: TGTGCCAGCAGCAAAGTGAGGGCTTTCTTT. The gene calls are TRBV21-1 and TRBJ1-1. TRBV21-1 is a recognized pseudogene. CDR3 length: 10 amino acids.

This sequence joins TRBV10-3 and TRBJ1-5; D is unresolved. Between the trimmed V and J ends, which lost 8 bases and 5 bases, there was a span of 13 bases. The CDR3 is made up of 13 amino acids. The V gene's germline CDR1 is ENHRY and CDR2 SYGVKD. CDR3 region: CAIGAISDQPQHF. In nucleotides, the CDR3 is TGTGCCATCGGAGCTATCAGCGATCAGCCCCAGCATTTT.

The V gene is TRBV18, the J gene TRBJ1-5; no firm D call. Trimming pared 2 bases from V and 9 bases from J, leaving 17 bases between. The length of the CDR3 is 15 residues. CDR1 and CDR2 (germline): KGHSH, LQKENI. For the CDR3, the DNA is TGTGCCAGCTCACCAGGGAGAACAGTCGCAGGGCCCCAGCATTTT. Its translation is CASSPGRTVAGPQHF.

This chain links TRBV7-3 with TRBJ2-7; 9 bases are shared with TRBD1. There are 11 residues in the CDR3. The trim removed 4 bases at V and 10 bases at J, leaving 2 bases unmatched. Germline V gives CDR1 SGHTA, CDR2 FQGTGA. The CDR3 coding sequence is TGTGCCAGCAGCTCGGGACAGGGACAGTACTTC. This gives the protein CASSSGQGQYF.

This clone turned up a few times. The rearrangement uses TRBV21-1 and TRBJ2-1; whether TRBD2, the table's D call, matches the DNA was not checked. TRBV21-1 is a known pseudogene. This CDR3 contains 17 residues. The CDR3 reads CASSKDPPGAGHGEQFF. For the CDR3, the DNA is TGTGCCAGCAGCAAAGATCCACCGGGAGCAGGCCACGGTGAGCAGTTCTTC.

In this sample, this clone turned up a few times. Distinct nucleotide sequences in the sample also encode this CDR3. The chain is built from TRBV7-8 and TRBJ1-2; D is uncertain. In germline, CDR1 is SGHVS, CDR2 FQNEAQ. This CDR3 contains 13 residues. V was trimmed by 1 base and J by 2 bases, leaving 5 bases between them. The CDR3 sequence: CASSLGQNYGYTF. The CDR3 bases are TGTGCCAGCAGCTTAGGCCAGAACTATGGCTACACCTTC.